This T cell receptor (beta chain) was identified during a study of blood T cell repertoires in COVID-19. Study details: Samples representing acute and convalescent COVID-19 were sourced from the United States, Italy and Spain.

Study processing details: By means of reference gene primer amplification, nucleated cell counts were estimated. The method was immunoSEQ multiplex PCR; TCRdb's version includes in-frame clones alone and lacks a portion of them. The D gene and trimming were derived from the DNA, and the V and J assignments and clone size from that table. The sample has approximately 500,000 clones; roughly 91% are singletons. The CDR3 spans 15 residues. Germline V lookup: CDR1 LNHNV, CDR2 YYDKDF (reference sequence). Losses at the gene ends were 0 bases for V and 4 bases for J; bases not matched to a gene: 3. Material for sequencing was peripheral blood. This chain links TRBV15 with TRBJ2-7, with 10 nucleotides matching TRBD2. The sequence was collected from a woman between 50 and 59 years old with COVID-19, enrolled during active disease. The CDR3 spells CATSRDDSGGYEQYF. CDR3 sequence (DNA): TGTGCCACCAGCAGAGACGATAGCGGGGGGTACGAGCAGTACTTC.